One and the same sample provided the 11 T cell receptor beta chains below, sequenced in a study of blood T cell repertoires in COVID-19. Produced via immunoSEQ multiplex PCR; TCRdb's table is partial and in-frame only. The data show a few hundred thousand clones, with roughly 84% seen just once and 1% held by the top ten. Specimen: PBMCs or T cells enriched from blood (not recorded which). Receptors were obtained from a woman under 40 who had recovered from COVID-19.

This chain links TRBV7-9 with TRBJ1-2; 8 nucleotides line up with TRBD1. CDR3 length equals 16 residues. V lost 5 bases to trimming and J lost 6 bases; unmatched junction nucleotides: 14. In germline, CDR1 is SEHNR, CDR2 FQNEAQ (reference sequence). The CDR3 sequence: CASSDADRGRQNGYTF. The CDR3 DNA reads as TGTGCCAGCAGCGATGCCGACAGGGGCAGGCAAAATGGCTACACCTTC.

The CDR3, as DNA: TGTGCCAGCAGCTTCCAAAGGGGCACCGGGGAGCTGTTTTTT. Translating gives CASSFQRGTGELFF. J is TRBJ2-2 and V is TRBV7-2, with D possibly being TRBD1 (5 bases). The CDR3 spans 14 residues. Germline V gene lookup returns CDR1 SGHTA and CDR2 FQGNSA. Deletions cut 3 bases from V and 4 bases from J, with 9 bases between.

The V and J genes are TRBV19 and TRBJ1-1; the D is unclear. The CDR3 spans 15 residues. Germline assignment: CDR1 LNHDA and CDR2 SQIVND (reference sequence). Trimming pared 1 base from V and 0 bases from J, leaving 9 bases between. The CDR3 region is CASSIGNRMNTEAFF. The DNA of the CDR3 is TGTGCCAGTAGTATAGGTAACAGAATGAACACTGAAGCTTTCTTT.

The rearrangement uses TRBV28 and TRBJ1-3, with D unclear. Trimming cost V 5 bases and J 4 bases, with 12 bases left between them. This CDR3 has 14 residues. Germline values: CDR1 MDHEN, CDR2 SYDVKM. The CDR3 nucleotides are TGTGCCAGCAGTCCAGGAGGGATCGGAAACACCATATATTTT. Its protein product is CASSPGGIGNTIYF.

This clone was counted once. This sample also contains other DNA sequences that code for the same CDR3. The chain links TRBV27 to TRBJ2-5; D possibly corresponds to TRBD2 (7 bases). This CDR3 is built from 14 residues. Germline-derived CDR1 and CDR2 are MNHEY and SMNVEV (reference sequence). The V end lost 2 bases, the J end lost 5 bases, and 12 bases lay between the germline ends. For the CDR3, the DNA is TGTGCCAGCAGTTTAACGGGGGGCAGGGAGACCCAGTACTTC. Protein sequence: CASSLTGGRETQYF.

The chain links TRBV14 to TRBJ2-3; D ambiguous. The germline V and J ends were trimmed by 5 bases and 0 bases, with 18 bases remaining between them. The germline V gene encodes CDR1 SGHDN and CDR2 FVKESK. The length of the CDR3 is 17 residues. The CDR3 spells CASSGYYRVSSTDTQYF. The CDR3 DNA reads as TGTGCCAGCAGCGGTTATTACCGGGTATCTAGCACAGATACGCAGTATTTT.

CDR3 DNA: TGTGCCACCAGTGATTCGGGACAGAACTATGGCTACACCTTC. Amino acids: CATSDSGQNYGYTF. This sequence joins TRBV24-1 and TRBJ1-2; 7 nucleotides line up with TRBD1. Germline values: CDR1 KGHDR, CDR2 SFDVKD. The trim removed 2 bases at V and 2 bases at J, leaving 1 base unmatched. This CDR3 is 14 amino acids long.

The chain recombines TRBV19 with TRBJ1-1; 10 nucleotides line up with TRBD1. Germline trimming cut 4 bases from V and 3 bases from J; bases unmatched to any gene: 5. Germline CDR1 and CDR2: LNHDA and SQIVND (reference sequence). The CDR3 covers 15 residues. CDR3 amino acids: CASSNDRGLDTEAFF. For the CDR3, the DNA is TGTGCCAGTAGTAACGACAGGGGGCTGGACACTGAAGCTTTCTTT. The whole variable domain, filled in from reference TRBV19 and TRBJ1-1, reads DGGITQSPKYLFRKEGQNVTLSCEQNLNHDAMYWYRQDPGQGLRLIYYSQIVNDFQKGDIAEGYSVSREKKESFPLTVTSAQKNPTAFYLCASSNDRGLDTEAFFGQGTRLTVV.

This clone was counted only a few times. The chain combines TRBV18 with TRBJ2-2, with TRBD1 identical over 7 bases. J lost 4 bases, V lost 1 base, and 12 bases had no gene match. Per the germline V gene, CDR1 is KGHSH and CDR2 is LQKENI. The CDR3 runs to 18 residues. The CDR3 DNA reads TGTGCCAGCTCACCACTACCGGGACAGACCTCGAGCACCGGGGAGCTGTTTTTT. This codes for CASSPLPGQTSSTGELFF.

The table lists this clone with a count of one. This chain's CDR3 is CASSPLDRGGYTF. The CDR3 DNA follows: TGTGCCAGCAGCCCATTGGACAGAGGAGGCTACACCTTC. V and J are TRBV7-9 and TRBJ1-2; TRBD1 is a possible D gene (6 bases). The CDR3 runs 13 residues. Germline loops: CDR1 SEHNR, CDR2 FQNEAQ (reference sequence). The V gene lost 5 bases and the J gene lost 8 bases, with 15 bases spanning the gap.

The genes are TRBV15 and TRBJ2-7; 7 bases are shared with TRBD1. V lost 4 bases and J lost 4; bases outside the gene matches: 10. CDR3 length: 15 amino acids. The V gene's germline CDR1 is LNHNV and CDR2 YYDKDF (reference sequence). CDR3 sequence reads: CATSMDRQRSYEQYF. CDR3 coding DNA: TGTGCCACCAGCATGGACAGGCAGAGGAGTTACGAGCAGTACTTC.